This passage covers 26 T cell receptor beta chains from one sample sequenced in a study of OX40 agonist ivuxolimab in advanced cancers. Library prep was done by the immunoSEQ multiplex PCR assay. Held by TCRdb, this immuneACCESS table contains in-frame sequences only and omits some clones. Under half of the omission traces to an unresolved V gene where checked; the cause of the rest is unknown. The sample table lists approximately 82,000 clones, around 84% of them with a count of one. The ten biggest clones cover around 1.8% of the sample. The source was CD4+ or CD8+ T cells sorted from blood, collected in a trial of the OX40 agonist ivuxolimab. The receptor source for this set is an adult with an advanced solid tumor such as melanoma, head and neck, liver or kidney cancer.

This sequence joins TRBV7-2 and TRBJ2-2; TRBD2 matches 7 bases. The CDR3 consists of 15 residues. The germline gives CDR1 SGHTA, CDR2 FQGNSA. After removal of 3 bases from V and 0 bases from J, the junction contained 1 base not matched to a gene. CDR3 amino acids: CASSFGLANTGELFF. The CDR3 nucleotides are TGTGCCAGCAGCTTCGGACTAGCGAACACCGGGGAGCTGTTTTTT.

The rearrangement joins TRBV21-1 to TRBJ2-7; the D call in the table, TRBD2, was not verified against the DNA. TRBV21-1 is termed a pseudogene. The CDR3 is 15 amino acids. The CDR3 DNA reads as TGTGCCAGCAGCAAAGAGGCGGGAGGCGGATACGAGCAGTACTTC. It yields the protein CASSKEAGGGYEQYF.

The CDR3, as DNA: TGTGCCAGTAGTATTGGACAGGGTAGGGGCAATCAGCCCCAGCATTTT. This translates into CASSIGQGRGNQPQHF. The V and J genes are TRBV19 and TRBJ1-5; 8 bases map to TRBD1. The germline V gene has CDR1 LNHDA and CDR2 SQIVND (reference sequence). The junction had 6 bases not matched to a gene; V was cut back by 3 bases and J by 2 bases. This CDR3 has 16 amino acids. Full variable domain (remainder filled in from reference TRBV19 and TRBJ1-5): DGGITQSPKYLFRKEGQNVTLSCEQNLNHDAMYWYRQDPGQGLRLIYYSQIVNDFQKGDIAEGYSVSREKKESFPLTVTSAQKNPTAFYLCASSIGQGRGNQPQHFGDGTRLSIL.

The chain links TRBV5-1 to TRBJ2-7; D is possibly TRBD1 (6 bases). V lost 0 bases, J lost 3 bases, and 16 bases lay in between. Germline V gene sequence: CDR1 SGHRS, CDR2 YFSETQ. This CDR3 is 16 amino acids long. The CDR3 here is CASSLGVGGGNYEQYF. CDR3 in DNA: TGCGCCAGCAGCTTGGGCGTAGGTGGGGGCAACTACGAGCAGTACTTC.

The rearrangement links TRBV6-1 to TRBJ2-1, with 9 bases lining up with TRBD2. J lost 2 bases, V lost 7 bases, and 3 bases had no gene match. The CDR3 spans 14 residues. From germline, CDR1 is MNHNS and CDR2 SASEGT. The CDR3 DNA sequence: TGTGCCAGCATTACTAGCGGGCCCTACAATGAGCAGTTCTTC. It yields the protein CASITSGPYNEQFF.

The chain links TRBV9 to TRBJ1-2; TRBD1 is a possible D gene (5 bases). The CDR3 is made up of 14 amino acids. The germline V gene has CDR1 SGDLS and CDR2 YYNGEE. The germline V and J ends were trimmed by 1 base and 3 bases, with 10 bases remaining between them. CDR3 protein: CASSVQGEDYGYTF. The CDR3, as DNA: TGTGCCAGCAGCGTACAGGGTGAGGACTATGGCTACACCTTC.

The chain couples TRBV7-9 to TRBJ2-5, with D uncertain. There are 11 residues in the CDR3. V was pared by 5 bases and J by 5 bases, with 6 bases between. CDR1 is SEHNR and CDR2 is FQNEAQ in the germline V gene (reference sequence). CDR3 loop: CASSPVETQYF. CDR3 DNA sequence: TGTGCCAGCAGCCCTGTCGAGACCCAGTACTTC.

The V call is TRBV9, the J call TRBJ1-5, with D unclear. Germline values: CDR1 SGDLS, CDR2 YYNGEE. The CDR3 runs 14 residues. V shed 4 bases and J shed 6 bases, with 14 bases lying between them. The CDR3 loop reads CASSPLPGGQPQHF. As DNA, the CDR3 is TGTGCCAGCAGCCCCCTTCCCGGCGGTCAGCCCCAGCATTTT.

V gene TRBV28 combines with J gene TRBJ2-1; TRBD2 matches 15 bases. Per germline, CDR1 MDHEN and CDR2 SYDVKM. With V trimmed by 6 bases and J by 7 bases, 16 bases remained unmatched. The CDR3 runs to 19 residues. CDR3 coding DNA: TGTGCCAGCAGCCCAAGATTTACCACTGGGACTAGCGGGAGGAATGAGCAGTTCTTC. Its protein product is CASSPRFTTGTSGRNEQFF. Together with reference TRBV28 and TRBJ2-1, the CDR3 gives the full variable domain: DVKVTQSSRYLVKRTGEKVFLECVQDMDHENMFWYRQDPGLGLRLIYFSYDVKMKEKGDIPEGYSVSREKKERFSLILESASTNQTSMYLCASSPRFTTGTSGRNEQFFGPGTRLTVL.

The CDR3 loop reads CASRRAYEQYF. The CDR3 DNA follows: TGTGCCAGCCGGAGAGCCTACGAGCAGTACTTC. The chain joins TRBV2 to TRBJ2-7; D call uncertain. Trimming left V 8 bases short and J 2 bases short, with 7 bases between. Germline-derived CDR1 and CDR2 are SNHLY and FYNNEI. This CDR3 comprises 11 residues.

The V call is TRBV2, the J call TRBJ1-1, with 8 positions matching TRBD1. V trimming: 2 bases; J trimming: 0 bases; junction bases outside the gene matches: 2. The CDR3 contains 15 residues. Germline V lookup: CDR1 SNHLY, CDR2 FYNNEI. The CDR3 DNA is TGTGCCAGCAGTGAACAGGGGGCCTTGAACACTGAAGCTTTCTTT. Residues: CASSEQGALNTEAFF.

There are many counts of this clone. The sample contains more than one DNA sequence encoding this CDR3. V is TRBV27 and J is TRBJ1-1; a weak D match, TRBD1 (6 bases). The ends were cut back, 0 bases at V and 2 bases at J, with 19 bases in the middle. The germline V gene has CDR1 MNHEY and CDR2 SMNVEV (reference sequence). There are 18 residues in the CDR3. The CDR3: CASSLSPIWGLGNTEAFF. The CDR3 DNA reads as TGTGCCAGCAGTTTATCGCCCATCTGGGGGCTGGGAAACACTGAAGCTTTCTTT.

Only a few counts were recorded for this clone. The chain has TRBV28 and TRBJ1-5; 7 nucleotides agree with TRBD1. CDR3 length: 17 residues. CDR1 and CDR2 from the germline V gene are MDHEN and SYDVKM. The junction had 7 bases not matched to a gene; V was cut back by 2 bases and J by 0 bases. The DNA of the CDR3 is TGTGCCAGCAGTTTAAGTGGGACAGAATATAGCAATCAGCCCCAGCATTTT. Amino acids: CASSLSGTEYSNQPQHF.

V is TRBV6-5 and J is TRBJ2-7; TRBD1 matches 7 bases. Germline CDR1 and CDR2: MNHEY and SVGAGI. The CDR3 contains 14 residues. After removal of 0 bases from V and 3 bases from J, the junction contained 2 bases not matched to a gene. The CDR3 reads CASSYSYRGYEQYF. The DNA of the CDR3 is TGTGCCAGCAGTTACTCTTACAGGGGCTACGAGCAGTACTTC.

Only one count was recorded for this clone. The V gene is TRBV6-6, the J gene TRBJ2-1, with TRBD2 identical over 12 bases. The CDR3 has 16 residues. The junction had 3 bases not matched to a gene; V was cut back by 6 bases and J by 0 bases. Germline CDR1 MNHNY, CDR2 SVGAGI (reference sequence). DNA for the CDR3: TGTGCCAGCAGCCTGACTAGCGGGGGCTCCTACAATGAGCAGTTCTTC. Translation: CASSLTSGGSYNEQFF.

The chain is built from TRBV6-6 and TRBJ2-1, with TRBD2 identical over 7 bases. CDR3 length equals 14 residues. V was clipped by 2 bases and J by 7 bases; unmatched bases: 5. In germline, CDR1 is MNHNY, CDR2 SVGAGI (reference sequence). CDR3 residues: CASSYGLAENEQFF. Written as DNA, the CDR3 is TGTGCCAGCAGTTACGGGCTAGCGGAAAATGAGCAGTTCTTC.

The rearrangement joins TRBV11-2 to TRBJ2-3, with 10 bases aligning to TRBD2. The CDR3 sequence is 15 residues long. CDR1 SGHAT and CDR2 FQNNGV come from the germline V gene. The trim removed 1 base at V and 4 bases at J, leaving 2 bases unmatched. The CDR3 DNA is TGTGCCAGCAGCTTAGGACTAGCGGGCGCAGATACGCAGTATTTT. This encodes CASSLGLAGADTQYF.

The genes are TRBV5-1 and TRBJ2-5; weak D call: TRBD2 (6 bases). The CDR3 totals 14 residues. The germline V and J ends were trimmed by 0 bases and 5 bases, with 11 bases remaining between them. Germline V gene lookup returns CDR1 SGHRS and CDR2 YFSETQ. Here the CDR3 DNA reads TGCGCCAGCAGCTTGGATTCGGGGAGGGAGACCCAGTACTTC. Protein: CASSLDSGRETQYF.

The gene calls are TRBV5-1 and TRBJ2-1; TRBD2 agrees at 13 bases. V gave up 4 bases and J gave up 8 bases; unmatched junction bases: 6. Germline V gives CDR1 SGHRS, CDR2 YFSETQ. The CDR3 spans 15 residues. The CDR3 bases are TGCGCCAGCAGCCCGGGACTAGCGGGAAGCGATGAGCAGTTCTTC. Amino acid sequence: CASSPGLAGSDEQFF.

The chain couples TRBV5-4 to TRBJ1-3; D may be TRBD1 (5 bases). Trimming left V 0 bases short and J 4 bases short, with 17 bases between. CDR3 length equals 17 residues. Germline CDR1 SGHNT, CDR2 YYREEE (reference sequence). The CDR3 reads CASSLGGPNSGGNTIYF. The CDR3, as DNA: TGTGCCAGCAGCTTGGGGGGCCCCAATTCTGGGGGAAACACCATATATTTT.

The V call is TRBV2, the J call TRBJ2-1, with D possibly matching TRBD1 (6 bases). V was cut by 5 bases and J by 5 bases, with 16 bases left in between. The CDR3 is made up of 15 amino acids. Looked up from germline, CDR1 is SNHLY and CDR2 is FYNNEI. CDR3 in DNA: TGTGCCAGCAGTACACAGGGCCACGTCGACAATGAGCAGTTCTTC. Its protein product is CASSTQGHVDNEQFF.

The gene calls are TRBV19 and TRBJ2-4; TRBD1 matches at 8 bases. The germline V gene has CDR1 LNHDA and CDR2 SQIVND (reference sequence). The CDR3 contains 16 residues. V was pared by 3 bases and J by 1 base, with 5 bases of the junction left unmatched. The CDR3 region has the DNA TGTGCCAGTAGTATTTTCGGACAGGGCGCCAAAAACATTCAGTACTTC. Translating it yields CASSIFGQGAKNIQYF.

This sequence joins TRBV28 and TRBJ2-1, with 11 bases matching TRBD2. This CDR3 has 15 amino acids. With V trimmed by 6 bases and J by 5 bases, 6 bases remained unmatched. Germline assignment: CDR1 MDHEN and CDR2 SYDVKM. The CDR3 sequence: CASSSTSGRDNEQFF. Here the CDR3 DNA reads TGTGCCAGCAGCTCCACTAGCGGGAGAGACAATGAGCAGTTCTTC.

This sequence joins TRBV7-9 and TRBJ1-1; TRBD1 matches 7 bases. CDR1 is SEHNR, CDR2 FQNEAQ, per germline (reference sequence). J gave up 4 bases and V 1 base, and 6 bases lay outside the gene matches. The CDR3 has 15 residues. CDR3 protein: CASSLGQGVVTEAFF. CDR3 DNA: TGTGCCAGCAGCTTAGGGCAGGGGGTGGTCACTGAAGCTTTCTTT.

The chain has TRBV2 and TRBJ1-2, with 7 bases identical to TRBD1. Germline V lookup: CDR1 SNHLY, CDR2 FYNNEI. Germline trimming cut 5 bases from V and 6 bases from J; bases unmatched to any gene: 12. CDR3 length: 15 residues. CDR3 coding DNA: TGTGCCAGCAGTCAACCCGACAGGGACATTCATGGCTACACCTTC. It specifies CASSQPDRDIHGYTF.

V and J are TRBV5-1 and TRBJ2-1; D gene unclear. CDR1 is SGHRS, CDR2 YFSETQ, per germline. The CDR3 loop spans 16 amino acids. The germline V and J ends were trimmed by 0 bases and 0 bases, with 10 bases remaining between them. The CDR3 nucleotides read TGCGCCAGCAGCTTGGAGGCGGACGCCTCCTACAATGAGCAGTTCTTC. Its protein product is CASSLEADASYNEQFF.